Below are 19 T cell receptor beta chains sequenced from a single sample in a study of blood T cell repertoires in COVID-19. Generated by immunoSEQ multiplex PCR, the TCRdb table keeps only in-frame clones and is missing some. The sample records roughly 100,000 clones, around nine tenths being singletons. Sequencing was performed on peripheral blood. Receptors were obtained from a woman between 50 and 59 years old in a cohort sampled during active COVID-19.

This chain's CDR3 is CASRTGTGGGIQETQYF. DNA of the CDR3: TGTGCCAGCAGGACAGGGACAGGGGGCGGAATCCAAGAGACCCAGTACTTC. This chain uses TRBV7-9 with TRBJ2-5, with 12 bases that match TRBD1. Germline lookup yields CDR1 SEHNR and CDR2 FQNEAQ (reference sequence). V trimming: 6 bases; J trimming: 1 base; junction bases outside the gene matches: 9. This CDR3 contains 17 residues. The variable domain in full, completed from reference TRBV7-9 and TRBJ2-5, reads DTGVSQNPRHKITKRGQNVTFRCDPISEHNRLYWYRQTLGQGPEFLTYFQNEAQLEKSRLLSDRFSAERPKGSFSTLEIQRTEQGDSAMYLCASRTGTGGGIQETQYFGPGTRLLVL.

This clone was recorded a few times. The gene calls are TRBV23-1 and TRBJ1-1; D is unclear. TRBV23-1 is recorded as an ORF, its role being uncertain. This CDR3 has 15 residues. V lost 3 bases, J lost 5 bases, and 16 bases lay in between. Here the CDR3 reads CASSHHAVKWTEAFF. For the CDR3, the DNA is TGCGCCAGCAGTCACCACGCAGTTAAATGGACTGAAGCTTTCTTT.

The rearrangement joins TRBV18 to TRBJ1-2; D gene unclear. CDR1 is KGHSH, CDR2 LQKENI, per germline. Between the trimmed V and J ends, which lost 9 bases and 4 bases, there was a span of 18 bases. The length of the CDR3 is 14 residues. CDR3 bases: TGTGCCAGTATCAGTGGCAGCGACCGCTATGGCTACACCTTC. This gives the protein CASISGSDRYGYTF.

The J gene is TRBJ2-5, the V gene TRBV3-1 (or the pseudogene TRBV3-2), with D possibly being TRBD2 (6 bases). Trimming cost V 0 bases and J 4 bases, with 9 bases left between them. CDR3 length: 14 amino acids. In germline, CDR1 is LGHDT, CDR2 YNNKEL (reference sequence). This chain's CDR3 is CASSQDVGGETQYF. CDR3 in DNA: TGTGCCAGCAGCCAAGACGTGGGGGGAGAGACCCAGTACTTC.

The chain combines TRBV6-5 with TRBJ1-2, with unresolved D. CDR1 MNHEY and CDR2 SVGAGI come from the germline V gene. The CDR3 loop spans 15 amino acids. Trimming pared 0 bases from V and 3 bases from J, leaving 11 bases between. CDR3 DNA sequence: TGTGCCAGCAGTTACTCGAGGCAGCCCGACTATGGCTACACCTTC. It encodes CASSYSRQPDYGYTF.

J is TRBJ2-5 and V is TRBV4-1, with D perhaps matching TRBD1 (5 bases). The germline V gene has CDR1 MGHRA and CDR2 YSYEKL. The V and J ends lost 1 base and 5 bases respectively, with 14 bases between them. The CDR3 totals 15 residues. DNA of the CDR3: TGCGCCAGCAGCCAAGTAGGGGCCCCGTGGGAGACCCAGTACTTC. This codes for CASSQVGAPWETQYF.

The chain joins TRBV19 to TRBJ1-6, with D tentatively TRBD1 (6 bases). CDR3 length equals 15 residues. V lost 3 bases to trimming and J lost 9 bases, with 15 bases between them. CDR1 LNHDA and CDR2 SQIVND come from the germline V gene (reference sequence). CDR3 coding DNA: TGTGCCAGTAGTATCGGGATAGGACAGAGTTCACCCCTCCACTTT. Translating it yields CASSIGIGQSSPLHF.

The chain employs TRBV5-5 and TRBJ2-7, with TRBD2 identical over 7 bases. Trimming at V came to 0 bases and at J to 13 bases, leaving 13 bases not matched to a gene. The CDR3 has 14 residues. The V gene's germline CDR1 is SGHKS and CDR2 YYEKEE (reference sequence). The CDR3 DNA sequence: TGTGCCAGCAGCTTGGTCCCGGAAGCTAGCGGCGTATACTTC. Translating it yields CASSLVPEASGVYF. The full variable domain, rest sourced from reference TRBV5-5 and TRBJ2-7, is DAGVTQSPTHLIKTRGQQVTLRCSPISGHKSVSWYQQVLGQGPQFIFQYYEKEERGRGNFPDRFSARQFPNYSSELNVNALLLGDSALYLCASSLVPEASGVYFGPGTRLTVT.

This clone was found once. The chain carries TRBV6-5 and TRBJ2-7; TRBD1 aligns across 10 bases. The trim removed 6 bases at V and 6 bases at J, leaving 14 bases unmatched. The germline V gene has CDR1 MNHEY and CDR2 SVGAGI. The CDR3 runs to 16 residues. CDR3 nucleotide sequence: TGTGCCAGCAGCTACAACCCCGGGACAGGGGCTTTCGAGCAGTACTTC. Encoded protein: CASSYNPGTGAFEQYF.

This chain links TRBV30 with TRBJ2-2; weak D call: TRBD2 (7 bases). Germline V lookup: CDR1 GTSNPN, CDR2 SVGIG (reference sequence). Deletions cut 5 bases from V and 3 bases from J, with 19 bases between. This CDR3 is 16 amino acids long. CDR3 sequence reads: CAWDGAGATDTGELFF. For the CDR3, the DNA is TGTGCCTGGGACGGGGCGGGGGCCACGGACACCGGGGAGCTGTTTTTT.

The chain is built from TRBV2 and TRBJ2-5; the D is unclear. This CDR3 is 14 amino acids long. The germline V and J ends were trimmed by 7 bases and 4 bases, with 16 bases remaining between them. CDR1 is SNHLY, CDR2 FYNNEI, per germline. CDR3 region: CASNPLEFRETQYF. The CDR3 nucleotides read TGTGCCAGCAACCCCCTAGAATTTAGAGAGACCCAGTACTTC.

The chain joins TRBV5-1 to TRBJ1-1, with a possible D match to TRBD1 (5 bases). V was clipped by 4 bases and J by 6 bases, with 16 bases between them. This CDR3 comprises 14 residues. Looked up from germline, CDR1 is SGHRS and CDR2 is YFSETQ. The CDR3, as DNA: TGCGCCAGCAGCGGGGGGGACCGGTGGGCTGAAGCTTTCTTT. Encoded protein: CASSGGDRWAEAFF.

This sequence joins TRBV28 and TRBJ2-1; 13 nucleotides line up with TRBD2. The V and J ends lost 8 bases and 8 bases, in that order; junction bases with no gene match: 6. CDR1 and CDR2 from the germline V gene are MDHEN and SYDVKM. The CDR3 is 14 residues long. The CDR3 sequence: CASLTSGRFYEQFF. The CDR3 DNA follows: TGTGCCAGCTTGACTAGCGGGAGGTTCTATGAGCAGTTCTTC.

The rearrangement uses TRBV5-6 and TRBJ2-7, with TRBD2 matching 10 bases. Germline lookup yields CDR1 SGHDT and CDR2 YYEEEE. Trimming at V came to 4 bases and at J to 7 bases, leaving 11 bases not matched to a gene. This CDR3 comprises 15 residues. CDR3 loop: CASSPWSGRAVEQYF. CDR3 in DNA: TGTGCCAGCAGCCCATGGAGCGGGAGGGCCGTAGAGCAGTACTTC.

The genes are TRBV6-5 and TRBJ2-1; 8 bases align to TRBD2. Germline lookup yields CDR1 MNHEY and CDR2 SVGAGI. J lost 2 bases, V lost 9 bases, and 9 bases had no gene match. This CDR3 has 15 amino acids. The CDR3 DNA sequence: TGTGCCAGTTCGATGGCGGGGGGCCCCTACAATGAGCAGTTCTTC. Its translation is CASSMAGGPYNEQFF.

The rearrangement links TRBV9 to TRBJ2-5; 8 bases agree with TRBD2. The germline CDR1 and CDR2 sequences are SGDLS and YYNGEE. The CDR3 extends over 15 amino acids. Trimming at V came to 0 bases and at J to 4 bases, leaving 5 bases not matched to a gene. CDR3 sequence (DNA): TGTGCCAGCAGCGTAGCGGGAGGGCATGGAGAGACCCAGTACTTC. This encodes CASSVAGGHGETQYF. Supplemented by reference TRBV9 and TRBJ2-5, the full variable domain reads DSGVTQTPKHLITATGQRVTLRCSPRSGDLSVYWYQQSLDQGLQFLIQYYNGEERAKGNILERFSAQQFPDLHSELNLSSLELGDSALYFCASSVAGGHGETQYFGPGTRLLVL.

The chain links TRBV5-4 to TRBJ1-1; 9 bases are a match to TRBD1. V lost 4 bases, J lost 1 base, and 8 bases stayed unmatched. The germline V gene has CDR1 SGHNT and CDR2 YYREEE (reference sequence). The CDR3 is made up of 16 amino acids. The CDR3 region is CASSRGQGIANTEAFF. Here the CDR3 DNA reads TGTGCCAGCAGCAGAGGACAGGGGATAGCGAACACTGAAGCTTTCTTT.

The J gene is TRBJ2-5, the V gene TRBV5-1, with TRBD2 identical over 7 bases. Germline V gene lookup returns CDR1 SGHRS and CDR2 YFSETQ. This CDR3 is 16 amino acids long. Trimming at V came to 2 bases and at J to 2 bases, leaving 9 bases not matched to a gene. CDR3 loop: CASSFTGTTLQETQYF. The CDR3 bases are TGCGCCAGCAGCTTTACCGGGACTACCCTTCAAGAGACCCAGTACTTC.

This rearrangement joins TRBV30 to TRBJ1-5, with D perhaps TRBD1 (5 bases). Trimming stripped 0 bases from V and 4 bases from J, with 10 bases between. The CDR3 has 14 residues. In germline, CDR1 is GTSNPN, CDR2 SVGIG (reference sequence). In DNA, the CDR3 is TGTGCCTGGAGTGTCGGTAGGGGAAATCAGCCCCAGCATTTT. Amino acids: CAWSVGRGNQPQHF.